This T cell receptor (beta chain) derives from a study of neoadjuvant nivolumab and ipilimumab in lung cancer. The overall study: The combination arm added day-1 ipilimumab 1 mg/kg to nivolumab 3 mg/kg on days 1, 15, 29.

Overall study results and limits: Pathologic regression was not significantly tied to TCR clonality. Blood richness before therapy tracked richness in tumors resected after neoadjuvant therapy. Resected tumors had greater TCR richness and clonality than uninvolved lung.

To note about this clone: The antigen remains unidentified.

Clones were read by immunoSEQ multiplex PCR, and TCRdb kept only the in-frame ones, dropping some. The sample shows roughly 32,000 clones, 92% of them seen only once. The length of the CDR3 is 15 residues. V lost 5 bases and J 2 bases, leaving 14 bases between the germline ends. The germline CDR1 and CDR2 sequences are SEHNR and FQNEAQ (reference sequence). The sequence was obtained from an adult with non-small cell lung cancer. This specimen consisted of peripheral blood, obtained after neoadjuvant nivolumab, alone or with ipilimumab, at or shortly before surgery. The chain recombines TRBV7-9 with TRBJ2-3, with TRBD2 as a possible D gene (7 bases). Here the CDR3 reads CASSRGAGVTDTQYF. The CDR3 DNA sequence: TGTGCCAGCAGCCGGGGGGCAGGGGTCACAGATACGCAGTATTTT.